Shown below are 17 T cell receptor beta chains from a single sample sequenced in a study of blood T cells in healthy people across ages. Alongside a J-beta primer mix, a sample-barcoded 5' primer served in a second PCR lasting 7 to 11 cycles. In TCRdb, the 5' RACE reads were re-called with MiXCR into one record per CDR3 protein. Among hundreds of thousands of distinct CDR3 sequences listed, over 40% were seen once. Source material: blood. Every receptor here comes from a man older than 75 in good health.

This clonotype was seen at least ten times. The chain combines TRBV5-1 with TRBJ2-7; TRBD1 agrees at 11 bases. Trimming cost V 3 bases and J 4 bases; bases outside gene matches: 12. This CDR3 has 17 residues. The germline V gene has CDR1 SGHRS and CDR2 YFSETQ. The CDR3 loop is CASSSRLGQGAGYEQYF. In nucleotides, the CDR3 is TGCGCCAGCAGCTCTCGTCTCGGACAGGGGGCGGGATACGAGCAGTACTTC. Full variable domain (remainder filled in from reference TRBV5-1 and TRBJ2-7): KAGVTQTPRYLIKTRGQQVTLSCSPISGHRSVSWYQQTPGQGLQFLFEYFSETQRNKGNFPGRFSGRQFSNSRSEMNVSTLELGDSALYLCASSSRLGQGAGYEQYFGPGTRLTVT.

This clonotype was counted ten times or more. The chain is built from TRBV6-5 and TRBJ2-3; D not certain. Germline V gene lookup returns CDR1 MNHEY and CDR2 SVGAGI. Trimming removed 5 bases from V and 1 base from J, with 7 bases in between. There are 13 residues in the CDR3. The chain's CDR3 is CASSAAGTDTQYF. The CDR3 region has the DNA TGTGCCAGCAGTGCCGCCGGCACAGATACGCAGTATTTT.

In the case of this clonotype: A much larger clone is a single base away; this may be a read error. This chain connects TRBV5-1 to TRBJ2-1, with a tentative D call TRBD1 (5 bases). The germline gives CDR1 SGHRS, CDR2 YFSETQ. Trimming shortened V by 1 base and J by 10 bases, and 15 bases separated the two germline ends. The CDR3 length is 14 residues. The CDR3 DNA reads TGCGCCAGCAGCTTGCTAGGGGCATCCTACGAGCAGTTCTTC. Its translation: CASSLLGASYEQFF.

This clonotype was seen a few times. The rearrangement joins TRBV12-3 or TRBV12-4 to TRBJ2-3; no definite D call. This CDR3 comprises 12 residues. V lost 7 bases, J lost 4 bases, and 9 bases lay in between. CDR3 DNA: TGTGCCAGCACCCCGTTCCCAGATACGCAGTATTTT. It translates to CASTPFPDTQYF.

This clonotype came up once. With a much larger clone just one base away, this may be a read error. V is TRBV28 and J is TRBJ2-7, with D uncertain. The J call may be wrong; the DNA end is better matched by TRBJ2-5. This CDR3 has 11 amino acids. Germline values: CDR1 MDHEN, CDR2 SYDVKM. The CDR3 bases are TGTGCCATCAGTTATATGGGGACCCAGTACTTC. Translated: CAISYMGTQYF.

This chain uses TRBV24-1 with TRBJ1-5, with D possibly being TRBD1 (6 bases). The CDR3 runs to 15 residues. Germline V gene data show CDR1 as KGHDR and CDR2 as SFDVKD. V was cut by 4 bases and J by 3 bases, with 12 bases left in between. CDR3 sequence reads: CATSEAQGSNQPQHF. The CDR3 DNA reads TGTGCCACCAGTGAAGCACAGGGATCCAATCAGCCCCAGCATTTT.

The CDR3 here is CASSHANRTGGEHEQYF. Written as DNA, the CDR3 is TGCGCCAGCAGCCACGCGAATAGGACAGGCGGTGAGCACGAGCAGTACTTC. The gene calls are TRBV4-3 and TRBJ2-7, with 7 bases matching TRBD1. Trimming at V came to 3 bases and at J to 5 bases, leaving 16 bases not matched to a gene. The germline V gene has CDR1 LGHNA and CDR2 YSLEER. This CDR3 has 17 residues.

J is TRBJ2-7 and V is TRBV4-3, with D maybe TRBD2 (7 bases). The ends were cut back, 1 base at V and 4 bases at J, with 17 bases in the middle. This CDR3 contains 16 residues. Germline CDR1 is LGHNA and CDR2 is YSLEER. The CDR3 bases are TGCGCCAGCAGCCAAGCGGTGGCCGGGGGGCTGTACGAGCAGTACTTC. This translates into CASSQAVAGGLYEQYF.

The chain couples TRBV2 to TRBJ2-3; the D gene could be TRBD1 or TRBD2 (6 bases each). The CDR3 consists of 15 residues. With 5 bases removed from V and 1 base from J, the gap between germline ends came to 13 bases. Germline CDR1 is SNHLY and CDR2 is FYNNEI. For the CDR3, the DNA is TGTGCCAGCAGTCTAGGGAGGACAGGCACAGATACGCAGTATTTT. Protein product: CASSLGRTGTDTQYF.

V and J are TRBV29-1 and TRBJ1-3, with no clear D. Per germline, CDR1 SQVTM and CDR2 ANQGSEA. The CDR3 runs to 15 residues. V lost 4 bases, J lost 0 bases, and 13 bases lay in between. CDR3 DNA sequence: TGCAGCGTTGTTATCCAGGCCAGCTCTGGAAACACCATATATTTT. This encodes CSVVIQASSGNTIYF.

This chain links TRBV24-1 with TRBJ1-2, with 8 bases aligning to TRBD1. CDR3 size: 11 residues. J gave up 5 bases and V 9 bases, and 1 base lay outside the gene matches. Looked up from germline, CDR1 is KGHDR and CDR2 is SFDVKD. CDR3 sequence: CATWTGYGYTF. The CDR3 region has the DNA TGTGCCACCTGGACAGGGTATGGCTACACCTTC.

The rearrangement joins TRBV6-5 to TRBJ2-4; 11 bases line up with TRBD1. This CDR3 has 16 amino acids. The J segment lost 8 bases and the V segment lost 4 bases, leaving 10 bases of the junction unmatched. Per germline, CDR1 MNHEY and CDR2 SVGAGI. CDR3 in amino acids: CASSSPGTGGLDIQYF. CDR3 nucleotide sequence: TGTGCCAGCAGTTCCCCCGGGACAGGGGGATTGGACATTCAGTACTTC.

There are a few counts of this clonotype. The chain recombines TRBV5-1 with TRBJ2-7; D gene ambiguous. CDR3 length: 14 residues. The V end was cut by 0 bases, the J end by 0 bases, with 7 bases between. Germline V gene lookup returns CDR1 SGHRS and CDR2 YFSETQ. CDR3 in amino acids: CASSLDQVSYEQYF. The CDR3 nucleotides read TGCGCCAGCAGCTTGGACCAGGTCTCCTACGAGCAGTACTTC.

The V gene is TRBV12-3 or TRBV12-4, the J gene TRBJ2-4; tentative D call: TRBD2 (7 bases). Trimming pared 3 bases from V and 7 bases from J, leaving 13 bases between. The CDR3 consists of 14 residues. This CDR3 reads CASSLFGGQNIQYF. CDR3 in DNA: TGTGCCAGCAGTTTGTTCGGGGGGCAGAACATTCAGTACTTC.

Only a few counts were recorded for this clonotype. The chain carries TRBV9 and TRBJ1-2; D uncertain. Germline V gene sequence: CDR1 SGDLS, CDR2 YYNGEE. The CDR3 covers 13 residues. V shed 3 bases and J shed 2 bases, with 8 bases lying between them. CDR3 sequence: CASSAYTNYGYTF. CDR3 bases: TGTGCCAGCAGCGCATACACCAACTATGGCTACACCTTC.

This clonotype was recorded a few times. V gene TRBV6-2 or TRBV6-3 combines with J gene TRBJ2-7; D possibly matches TRBD1 or TRBD2 (5 bases each). CDR1 is MNHEY and CDR2 is SVGEGT in the germline V gene. The V end was cut by 3 bases, the J end by 0 bases, with 9 bases between. This CDR3 region has 14 residues. Written as DNA, the CDR3 is TGTGCCAGCAGTTATCGGGACGCCTCCTACGAGCAGTACTTC. As protein: CASSYRDASYEQYF.

This clonotype has more than one count but fewer than ten. The J gene is TRBJ2-3, the V gene TRBV5-1; 7 nucleotides match TRBD2. This CDR3 has 14 residues. The V gene end was trimmed by 6 bases and the J gene end by 5 bases; junction bases not matched to a gene: 9. Germline V gives CDR1 SGHRS, CDR2 YFSETQ. The CDR3 sequence is CASTRGRARDTQYF. DNA of the CDR3: TGCGCCAGCACTCGAGGGAGGGCCAGAGATACGCAGTATTTT.